The source of this TCR beta chain is a study of Graves' ophthalmopathy and Graves' hyperthyroidism. A remark on this clonotype: Its matching antigen is unknown. This may stem from a read error, because a much larger clone lies one nucleotide away.

The study amplified TCR beta CDR3 regions using RNA transcripts. An initial RT-PCR round employing HTBI primers preceded a second-round multiplex PCR. Each CDR3 protein gets one entry after TCRdb re-called the multiplex PCR reads with MiXCR. The sample records almost 750,000 distinct CDR3 sequences, 40% being singletons. Broader study findings: Among thyroid clonotypes expanded above 0.001 frequency, most also appeared in blood. Classification of ophthalmopathy versus stable hyperthyroidism by a 13-signature model yielded around 88% sensitivity and about 81% specificity.

The CDR3 runs 13 residues. Germline V gives CDR1 SGHVS, CDR2 FNYEAQ. It was from about 10 ml of fresh peripheral blood that the PBMCs came. This clonotype was sampled from an adult man with Graves' ophthalmopathy. J is TRBJ2-5 and V is TRBV7-6; perhaps TRBD2 as D (5 bases). Sequencing input: peripheral blood. The chain's CDR3 is CASSLVFGETLYF. Here the CDR3 DNA reads TGTGCCAGCAGCTTAGTCTTCGGGGAGACCCTGTACTTC. The whole variable domain, remainder taken from reference TRBV7-6 and TRBJ2-5, is GAGVSQSPRYKVTKRGQDVALRCDPISGHVSLYWYRQALGQGPEFLTYFNYEAQQDKSGLPNDRFSAERPEGSISTLTIQRTEQRDSAMYRCASSLVFGETLYFGPGTRLLVL.